This record covers a single TCR beta chain. Its matching antigen is unknown. The data were taken from a study of cytomegalovirus exposure and HLA in healthy donors. CDR3 length: 14 residues. Trimming took 4 bases from V and 2 from J, leaving 12 bases between them. Germline lookup yields CDR1 SGDLS and CDR2 YYNGEE. Researchers ran the PCR with 60 Vbeta and 13 Jbeta primers. This table comes from immunoSEQ multiplex PCR, and its TCRdb copy is limited to in-frame clones, with some not included. This repertoire shows more than 85,000 clones, approximately 81% found once; its top ten account for under 1.5%. Study-wide findings and caveats: Within the data, a cluster of highly shared sequence variants was likely a sequencing artifact. Relative to the approximately 670-donor mean, N-insertions were reportedly fewer in an Asian-associated ancestry cluster in a later analysis. Previous analysis showed most TCR beta V segments were productive about 87% or about 30% of the time. Near-uniform donor sequencing depth was presumed by presence/absence analyses.

The clonotype was recovered from a young man in good health and CMV-seronegative. Sequencing was performed on PBMCs. V and J are TRBV9 and TRBJ1-2; TRBD1 is a possible D gene (5 bases). CDR3 loop: CASSTGVQNYGYTF. Here the CDR3 DNA reads TGTGCCAGCAGCACGGGGGTTCAGAACTATGGCTACACCTTC.